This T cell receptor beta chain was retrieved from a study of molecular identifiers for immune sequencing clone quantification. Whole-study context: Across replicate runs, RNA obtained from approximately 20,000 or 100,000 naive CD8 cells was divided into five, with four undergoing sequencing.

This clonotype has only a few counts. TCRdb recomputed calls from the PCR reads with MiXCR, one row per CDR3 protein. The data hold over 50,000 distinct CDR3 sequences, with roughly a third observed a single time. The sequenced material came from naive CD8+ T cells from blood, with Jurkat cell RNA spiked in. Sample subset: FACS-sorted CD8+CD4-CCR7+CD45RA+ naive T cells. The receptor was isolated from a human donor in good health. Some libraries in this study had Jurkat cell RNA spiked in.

The CDR3 sequence is CASNPLRGTNNEQFF. CDR3 coding DNA: TGTGCCAGCAACCCCCTAAGGGGGACCAACAATGAGCAGTTCTTC. The genes are TRBV5-4 and TRBJ2-1; tentative D call: TRBD1 (6 bases). The length of the CDR3 is 15 residues. V was clipped by 6 bases and J by 5 bases, with 18 bases between them. From germline, CDR1 is SGHNT and CDR2 YYREEE (reference sequence).